The 15 T cell receptor beta chains below come from one sample, sequenced in a study of CD8+ T cells in alopecia areata. Sequencing templates came from extracted RNA that was reverse transcribed into cDNA. Assay: immunoSEQ multiplex PCR; the TCRdb copy retains only in-frame clones and omits some. The sample lists roughly 140,000 clones, around 82% occurring once. Treatment described: oral pan-JAK inhibitor, 5-10 mg twice daily. Specimen: CD8+ T cells sorted from blood, collected at week 4, from a patient treated with tofacitinib. The source is a human donor with alopecia areata.

The DNA of the CDR3 is TGCGCCAGCAGCCAAGATGCCGGGAATGAGCAGTTCTTC. Translation gives CASSQDAGNEQFF. The chain combines TRBV4-3 with TRBJ2-1; D not resolved. Trimming stripped 0 bases from V and 7 bases from J, with 7 bases between. There are 13 residues in the CDR3. Germline CDR1 and CDR2: LGHNA and YSLEER.

The chain carries TRBV6-5 and TRBJ2-2; perhaps TRBD1 as D (6 bases). The germline gives CDR1 MNHEY, CDR2 SVGAGI. Trimming cost V 5 bases and J 7 bases, with 11 bases left between them. The CDR3 consists of 13 residues. The CDR3 sequence is CASSPTGIGELFF. The CDR3 DNA reads TGTGCCAGCAGTCCAACAGGGATCGGGGAGCTGTTTTTT.

The CDR3 loop reads CASSPGTGGISTNYEQYF. The CDR3 coding sequence is TGTGCCAGCAGCCCGGGGACAGGGGGAATTAGTACGAACTACGAGCAGTACTTC. The J gene is TRBJ2-7, the V gene TRBV14; 11 bases line up with TRBD1. Germline V gene sequence: CDR1 SGHDN, CDR2 FVKESK. Trimming removed 4 bases from V and 3 bases from J; junction bases left unmatched: 14. The CDR3 totals 18 residues.

The gene calls are TRBV4-1 and TRBJ2-7; a possible D gene is TRBD1 (6 bases). V was trimmed by 4 bases and J by 3 bases, leaving 13 bases between them. CDR3 length: 14 residues. The germline gives CDR1 MGHRA, CDR2 YSYEKL. The CDR3 DNA reads as TGCGCCAGCAGCCCCTGGACAGAAGACTACGAGCAGTACTTC. Amino acid sequence: CASSPWTEDYEQYF.

The V call is TRBV5-4, the J call TRBJ2-1; no clear D. Germline loops: CDR1 SGHNT, CDR2 YYREEE (reference sequence). The CDR3 extends over 16 amino acids. V was shortened by 4 bases and J by 0 bases, with 14 bases between the two germline ends. As DNA, the CDR3 is TGTGCCAGCAGCCCCCTGACCGACTTCTCCTACAATGAGCAGTTCTTC. It translates to CASSPLTDFSYNEQFF.

The chain joins TRBV29-1 to TRBJ2-1; D unclear. V was trimmed by 1 base and J by 0 bases, leaving 13 bases between them. This CDR3 region has 16 residues. Germline CDR1 is SQVTM and CDR2 is ANQGSEA. This chain's CDR3 is CSVEVPYPSSYNEQFF. The CDR3 DNA is TGCAGCGTTGAAGTCCCTTACCCGAGCTCCTACAATGAGCAGTTCTTC.

This clone was detected only a few times. The chain uses TRBV29-1 and TRBJ2-1; 9 bases agree with TRBD1. The V segment lost 0 bases and the J segment 7 bases; nucleotides outside the gene matches: 7. CDR1 is SQVTM, CDR2 ANQGSEA, per germline. The CDR3 totals 15 residues. The CDR3 DNA reads TGCAGCGTTGAAGATGAAGGGACAGGGCTAAATGAGCAGTTCTTC. This codes for CSVEDEGTGLNEQFF.

This chain links TRBV29-1 with TRBJ2-5, with 9 bases fitting TRBD1. CDR3 size: 16 residues. J gave up 0 bases and V 5 bases, and 10 bases lay outside the gene matches. Germline CDR1 and CDR2: SQVTM and ANQGSEA. The CDR3 loop is CSVRDRDRAHQETQYF. The DNA for the CDR3 is TGCAGCGTTCGCGACCGGGACAGGGCTCACCAAGAGACCCAGTACTTC.

The chain has TRBV4-1 and TRBJ2-7; tentatively, D is TRBD1 (6 bases). The V and J ends lost 0 bases and 3 bases respectively, with 15 bases between them. Germline-derived CDR1 and CDR2 are MGHRA and YSYEKL. The CDR3 sequence is 16 residues long. The CDR3 here is CASSQDQQGEIYEQYF. CDR3 bases: TGCGCCAGCAGCCAAGATCAACAGGGAGAAATCTACGAGCAGTACTTC.

This chain connects TRBV4-2 to TRBJ1-1; D is possibly TRBD1 (6 bases). CDR3 length: 14 residues. Germline V lookup: CDR1 LGHNA, CDR2 YNFKEQ. Trimming removed 8 bases from V and 4 bases from J, with 17 bases in between. The CDR3 nucleotides read TGTGCCAGCCTACCTAACAGGGAGGTCACTGAAGCTTTCTTT. Amino acid sequence: CASLPNREVTEAFF.

The genes are TRBV7-9 and TRBJ2-1, with a possible D match to TRBD1 (5 bases). Germline CDR1 reads SEHNR; CDR2 reads FQNEAQ (reference sequence). CDR3 length: 14 amino acids. V was pared by 5 bases and J by 4 bases, with 12 bases between. CDR3 DNA: TGTGCCAGCAGCGTAACAGGCCCATACAATGAGCAGTTCTTC. Translated: CASSVTGPYNEQFF.

The gene calls are TRBV19 and TRBJ2-1, with 7 bases fitting TRBD1. The CDR3 is made up of 15 amino acids. CDR1 and CDR2 (germline): LNHDA, SQIVND (reference sequence). After removal of 2 bases from V and 5 bases from J, the junction contained 6 bases not matched to a gene. CDR3 coding DNA: TGTGCCAGTAGTATATCCGGGACAGCCAACAATGAGCAGTTCTTC. It specifies CASSISGTANNEQFF.

This chain uses TRBV7-8 with TRBJ2-5, with D perhaps TRBD1 or TRBD2 (5 bases each). The CDR3 extends over 15 amino acids. The V gene lost 5 bases and the J gene lost 7 bases, with 20 bases spanning the gap. Germline CDR1 SGHVS, CDR2 FQNEAQ. CDR3 residues: CASSTAGTSFRTQYF. The CDR3 coding sequence is TGTGCCAGCAGCACGGCCGGGACCTCTTTCAGGACCCAGTACTTC.

This clone was seen a single time. The chain is built from TRBV15 and TRBJ2-7; D remains ambiguous. The germline V and J ends were trimmed by 1 base and 0 bases, with 4 bases remaining between them. This CDR3 comprises 13 residues. In germline, CDR1 is LNHNV, CDR2 YYDKDF (reference sequence). CDR3 residues: CATSRGLSYEQYF. The CDR3 DNA sequence: TGTGCCACCAGCAGAGGCCTCTCCTACGAGCAGTACTTC.

The chain couples TRBV10-2 to TRBJ2-2, with TRBD1 matching over 7 bases. Germline V gene lookup returns CDR1 WSHSY and CDR2 SAAADI. The trim removed 4 bases at V and 5 bases at J, leaving 4 bases unmatched. This CDR3 spans 14 amino acids. The CDR3 sequence is CASSADRVTGELFF. CDR3 bases: TGCGCCAGCAGTGCTGACAGGGTGACCGGGGAGCTGTTTTTT.